The clone carrying this T cell receptor beta chain was picked up many times. The target antigen is unknown. CDR3 size: 17 residues. V lost 5 bases and J lost 1, with 18 bases in between. The germline gives CDR1 SGHTA, CDR2 FQGNSA. The cDNA was synthesized by 5'RACE incorporating 10-nucleotide random UMIs. Over 170 million TCR-beta sequences (from 15-18 subjects) were yielded by each sequencing run. TCRdb re-analysed the 5' RACE reads in MiXCR, keeping a single row per CDR3 protein. The table has 55,000 to 70,000 distinct CDR3 sequences, roughly 11% seen once. The unsorted libraries had their origin in 2 million PBMCs stored at -80 C. This record comes from a study of neurological immune-mediated disorders. Study-wide results and caveats: HTLV-1-associated myelopathy led in TCR clonal expansion, while multiple sclerosis ranked lowest, below healthy controls.

This receptor was taken from a man aged 55 to 70 in good health. Sequenced material: PBMCs. V usage is TRBV7-2 and J usage is TRBJ2-4, with D perhaps matching TRBD1 (7 bases). CDR3 amino acids: CASSPSRGVQAKNIQYF. The DNA of the CDR3 is TGTGCCAGCAGCCCATCCAGGGGGGTGCAGGCCAAAAACATTCAGTACTTC.